The 27 T cell receptor beta chains reported below all come from one sample, sequenced in a study of T cells in Graves' hyperthyroidism and ophthalmopathy. Regions amplified from RNA transcripts were the TCR beta CDR3 regions. The HTBI primer set was used in a first-round RT-PCR of the TCR CDR3. Each CDR3 protein is one row after TCRdb ran MiXCR on the multiplex PCR reads. The sample yields about 640,000 distinct CDR3 sequences, around 20% seen once. The sample was blood. All receptors derive from a man aged 25-45 years with Graves' ophthalmopathy.

The chain carries TRBV28 and TRBJ2-7, with TRBD1 matching over 7 bases. Germline V CDR1 and CDR2: MDHEN, SYDVKM. The CDR3 length is 13 residues. The trim removed 11 bases at V and 5 bases at J, leaving 12 bases unmatched. The CDR3 reads CASQSGDRHEQYF. The CDR3 nucleotides are TGTGCCTCGCAGTCAGGGGACAGACACGAGCAGTACTTC.

Many counts were recorded for this clonotype. The chain carries TRBV7-2 and TRBJ2-5; D gene unclear. This CDR3 is 12 amino acids long. Germline-derived CDR1 and CDR2 are SGHTA and FQGNSA. V was cut by 2 bases and J by 6 bases, with 7 bases left in between. CDR3 in DNA: TGTGCCAGCAGCTTAAATCAGCAGACCCAGTACTTC. It codes for CASSLNQQTQYF.

The CDR3 sequence: CASSKQGGETQYF. CDR3 sequence (DNA): TGTGCCAGCAGCAAACAGGGGGGAGAGACCCAGTACTTC. This rearrangement joins TRBV7-3 to TRBJ2-5; 8 bases are a match to TRBD1. This CDR3 is 13 amino acids long. With 5 bases clipped from V and 4 bases from J, the junction kept 3 bases outside the gene matches. Germline CDR1 is SGHTA and CDR2 is FQGTGA.

The chain recombines TRBV30 with TRBJ2-7, with TRBD1 identical over 7 bases. CDR3 length equals 15 residues. Germline V gene lookup returns CDR1 GTSNPN and CDR2 SVGIG (reference sequence). J was trimmed by 0 bases and V by 0 bases; bases with no gene match: 5. The CDR3 sequence is CAWSVQGSRSYEQYF. CDR3 DNA sequence: TGTGCCTGGAGTGTACAGGGGTCTCGCTCCTACGAGCAGTACTTC.

This clonotype was detected a few times. The genes are TRBV19 and TRBJ2-2; D possibly corresponds to TRBD2 (6 bases). CDR1 and CDR2 (germline): LNHDA, SQIVND (reference sequence). This CDR3 region has 17 residues. The V gene lost 3 bases and the J gene lost 0 bases, with 14 bases spanning the gap. CDR3 loop: CASSMTPGLSNTGELFF. The DNA of the CDR3 is TGTGCCAGTAGTATGACGCCGGGACTCTCGAACACCGGGGAGCTGTTTTTT.

The chain joins TRBV20-1 to TRBJ2-7, with D perhaps TRBD2 (5 bases). V lost 6 bases and J lost 2, with 8 bases in between. The germline gives CDR1 DFQATT, CDR2 SNEGSKA (reference sequence). CDR3 length equals 11 residues. Here the CDR3 DNA reads TGCAGTGCGGCGGAGGCCTACGAGCAGTACTTC. This sequence encodes CSAAEAYEQYF.

This clonotype was observed a few times. The genes are TRBV18 and TRBJ2-1, with D perhaps TRBD2 (5 bases). CDR3 length: 14 residues. Germline assignment: CDR1 KGHSH and CDR2 LQKENI. Trimming took 6 bases from V and 9 from J, leaving 18 bases between them. The CDR3 nucleotides read TGTGCCAGCTCTCCCCGGTCGGGATTGGGTGAGCAGTTCTTC. It is translated as CASSPRSGLGEQFF.

The rearrangement links TRBV7-2 to TRBJ2-7, with D tentatively TRBD2 (6 bases). V lost 1 base, J lost 3 bases, and 16 bases lay in between. This CDR3 has 16 amino acids. Germline CDR1 is SGHTA and CDR2 is FQGNSA. CDR3 protein: CASSLGIGRVGYEQYF. CDR3 in DNA: TGTGCCAGCAGCTTAGGTATCGGGAGAGTCGGCTACGAGCAGTACTTC.

CDR3 bases: TGTGCCAGTAGTATCGGGACGGTAGAGACCCAGTACTTC. It encodes CASSIGTVETQYF. The V and J genes are TRBV2 and TRBJ2-5; perhaps D is TRBD1 or TRBD2 (5 bases each). CDR1 is SNHLY and CDR2 is FYNNEI in the germline V gene. The CDR3 spans 13 residues. Trimming cost V 9 bases and J 4 bases, with 15 bases left between them.

The chain employs TRBV10-3 and TRBJ1-5; D not resolved. Germline values: CDR1 ENHRY, CDR2 SYGVKD. V lost 4 bases to trimming and J lost 5 bases, with 12 bases between them. The CDR3 totals 14 residues. The chain's CDR3 is CAISVSDRDQPQHF. Written as DNA, the CDR3 is TGTGCCATCAGTGTATCGGATAGAGATCAGCCCCAGCATTTT.

This clonotype was seen repeatedly, ten times or more. The gene calls are TRBV20-1 and TRBJ2-5; D gene ambiguous. The CDR3 is 14 residues long. Germline CDR1 DFQATT, CDR2 SNEGSKA (reference sequence). Trimming took off 3 bases at V and 5 bases at J, with 16 bases between the two ends. CDR3 DNA: TGCAGTGCTAGTTCGTACCGGGTCAGGGAGACCCAGTACTTC. It yields the protein CSASSYRVRETQYF.

This clonotype was recorded a few times. This chain links TRBV6-2 or TRBV6-3 with TRBJ2-7; 8 positions agree with TRBD1. The germline gives CDR1 MNHEY, CDR2 SVGEGT. V was clipped by 5 bases and J by 3 bases; unmatched bases: 9. The CDR3 spans 15 residues. CDR3 amino acids: CASSRRTGIGYEQYF. Here the CDR3 DNA reads TGTGCCAGCAGTCGCCGGACAGGGATTGGCTACGAGCAGTACTTC.

V gene TRBV18 combines with J gene TRBJ1-2; 9 bases line up with TRBD1. This CDR3 has 14 residues. V shed 2 bases, J shed 8 bases, and the junction held 6 bases outside the gene matches. CDR1 is KGHSH, CDR2 LQKENI, per germline. CDR3 sequence: CASSPFDRGDGYTF. As DNA, the CDR3 is TGTGCCAGCTCACCATTCGACAGGGGGGACGGCTACACCTTC.

This clonotype was recorded many times. The chain joins TRBV5-1 to TRBJ1-1; no clear D gene. CDR3 length: 13 amino acids. The germline V and J ends were trimmed by 1 base and 6 bases, with 10 bases remaining between them. Germline assignment: CDR1 SGHRS and CDR2 YFSETQ. Here the CDR3 DNA reads TGCGCCAGCAGCTTGCCGGGGAGCCCTGAAGCTTTCTTT. This codes for CASSLPGSPEAFF. The full variable domain, rest sourced from reference TRBV5-1 and TRBJ1-1, is KAGVTQTPRYLIKTRGQQVTLSCSPISGHRSVSWYQQTPGQGLQFLFEYFSETQRNKGNFPGRFSGRQFSNSRSEMNVSTLELGDSALYLCASSLPGSPEAFFGQGTRLTVV.

This clonotype was seen a few times. The chain joins TRBV14 to TRBJ2-5, with D unresolved. Trimming removed 4 bases from V and 2 bases from J, with 11 bases in between. The CDR3 is 14 residues long. The V gene's germline CDR1 is SGHDN and CDR2 FVKESK. The DNA of the CDR3 is TGTGCCAGCAGCCCCTATCAGAAGCAAGAGACCCAGTACTTC. Translation: CASSPYQKQETQYF.

This clonotype was counted ten times or more. The chain is built from TRBV7-2 and TRBJ1-5, with TRBD1 matching over 8 bases. Germline assignment: CDR1 SGHTA and CDR2 FQGNSA. With 5 bases clipped from V and 3 bases from J, the junction kept 6 bases outside the gene matches. The CDR3 is made up of 15 amino acids. The CDR3 nucleotides read TGTGCCAGCAGCCCGCCGGGACAGGTCAATCAGCCCCAGCATTTT. This sequence encodes CASSPPGQVNQPQHF.

This clonotype was seen a handful of times. The chain joins TRBV5-6 to TRBJ2-2; the match to TRBD1 covers 11 bases. There are 16 residues in the CDR3. The V and J ends lost 7 bases and 4 bases, in that order; junction bases with no gene match: 9. Germline-derived CDR1 and CDR2 are SGHDT and YYEEEE. The CDR3 sequence is CASRTGGEQGTGELFF. The DNA for the CDR3 is TGTGCCAGCCGGACAGGGGGCGAGCAGGGCACCGGGGAGCTGTTTTTT.

This clonotype was observed at least ten times. CDR3 coding DNA: TGTGCCAGCAGCTCGAGACAGGGGGACACTGAAGCTTTCTTT. It encodes CASSSRQGDTEAFF. The chain carries TRBV7-8 and TRBJ1-1, with 9 bases fitting TRBD1. This CDR3 has 14 residues. The germline CDR1 and CDR2 sequences are SGHVS and FQNEAQ. Unmatched junction bases numbered 3, after V lost 4 bases and J lost 3 bases.

The rearrangement joins TRBV19 to TRBJ1-2, with D possibly being TRBD1 (5 bases). CDR1 is LNHDA, CDR2 SQIVND, per germline (reference sequence). The CDR3 sequence is 15 residues long. V lost 2 bases to trimming and J lost 0 bases, with 10 bases between them. The CDR3 spells CASSIQGSANYGYTF. As DNA, the CDR3 is TGTGCCAGTAGTATACAGGGTTCAGCTAACTATGGCTACACCTTC.

This clonotype was detected ten times or more. The chain has TRBV7-8 and TRBJ1-1; TRBD1 is a possible D gene (6 bases). Trimming took off 5 bases at V and 6 bases at J, with 19 bases between the two ends. The CDR3 contains 15 residues. Germline V gives CDR1 SGHVS, CDR2 FQNEAQ. The CDR3 loop is CASSESQGTRPEAFF. The DNA of the CDR3 is TGTGCCAGCAGCGAGTCACAGGGAACACGTCCTGAAGCTTTCTTT.

This sequence joins TRBV30 and TRBJ1-1, with 8 bases matching TRBD1. V dropped 4 bases and J dropped 10; count of bases not matched to a gene: 14. This CDR3 is 14 amino acids long. CDR1 is GTSNPN, CDR2 SVGIG, per germline (reference sequence). The CDR3 here is CAWNLDRGVVSAFF. The DNA of the CDR3 is TGTGCCTGGAATTTAGACAGGGGTGTAGTTTCAGCTTTCTTT.

A few counts support this clonotype. This rearrangement joins TRBV14 to TRBJ2-3, with a tentative D call TRBD2 (6 bases). Germline assignment: CDR1 SGHDN and CDR2 FVKESK. The CDR3 contains 14 residues. Between the trimmed V and J ends, which lost 3 bases and 4 bases, there was a span of 11 bases. The CDR3 DNA reads as TGTGCCAGCAGCCATGGAGGGGCCCCAGATACGCAGTATTTT. Its translation: CASSHGGAPDTQYF.

This chain links TRBV7-8 with TRBJ2-1, with 11 positions matching TRBD2. CDR3 length equals 16 residues. Germline V CDR1 and CDR2: SGHVS, FQNEAQ. Trimming removed 2 bases from V and 5 bases from J; junction bases left unmatched: 5. The CDR3 DNA reads as TGTGCCAGCAGCTTAAGGGCACTAGCGGGAGACAATGAGCAGTTCTTC. Translated, it gives CASSLRALAGDNEQFF.

This clonotype occurred many times. Mismatch with germline at one junction end may stem from a read error. For the CDR3, the DNA is TGTGCCAGCAGTGAATGGGACTACGCAGAGATCCAGTACTTC. This gives the protein CASSEWDYAEIQYF. V and J are TRBV2 and TRBJ2-5; 7 nucleotides align to TRBD2. The CDR3 covers 14 residues. CDR1 is SNHLY and CDR2 is FYNNEI in the germline V gene.

This clonotype was seen only a few times. The rearrangement joins TRBV27 to TRBJ2-5; 8 bases are a match to TRBD1. Germline V gene lookup returns CDR1 MNHEY and CDR2 SMNVEV (reference sequence). The CDR3 length is 15 residues. V was clipped by 7 bases and J by 4 bases; unmatched bases: 11. The CDR3 DNA follows: TGTGCCAGCAATCTACAGGGGGGATCTGGAGAGACCCAGTACTTC. It encodes CASNLQGGSGETQYF.

The J gene is TRBJ2-3, the V gene TRBV6-1, with 8 nucleotides matching TRBD2. From germline, CDR1 is MNHNS and CDR2 SASEGT. V was pared by 5 bases and J by 0 bases, with 13 bases of the junction left unmatched. The CDR3 is 18 residues long. Here the CDR3 DNA reads TGTGCCAGCAGTCCTGGACTAGCTAGTCGATCTAGCACAGATACGCAGTATTTT. It translates to CASSPGLASRSSTDTQYF.

As regards this clonotype: This may be a read error, as it is one base from a much larger clone. The rearrangement links TRBV14 to TRBJ1-1; D is uncertain. The V gene's germline CDR1 is SGHDN and CDR2 FVKESK. CDR3 length: 13 amino acids. In nucleotides, the CDR3 is TGTGCCAACAGCCAAGAGGCCAGGACTGAAGCTTTCTTT. This codes for CANSQEARTEAFF. The whole variable domain, filled in from reference TRBV14 and TRBJ1-1, reads EAGVTQFPSHSVIEKGQTVTLRCDPISGHDNLYWYRRVMGKEIKFLLHFVKESKQDESGMPNNRFLAERTGGTYSTLKVQPAELEDSGVYFCANSQEARTEAFFGQGTRLTVV.